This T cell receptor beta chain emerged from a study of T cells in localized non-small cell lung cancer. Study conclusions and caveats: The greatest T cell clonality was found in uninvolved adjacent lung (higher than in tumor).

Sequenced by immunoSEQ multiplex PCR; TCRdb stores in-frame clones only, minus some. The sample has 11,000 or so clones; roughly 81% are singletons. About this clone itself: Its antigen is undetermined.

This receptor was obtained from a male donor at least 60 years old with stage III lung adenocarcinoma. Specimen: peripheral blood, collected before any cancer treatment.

In DNA form, the CDR3 reads TGTGCCAGCAGCTTAGCAGGGGCTGGGGCCAACGTCCTGACTTTC. It specifies CASSLAGAGANVLTF. The rearrangement links TRBV7-9 to TRBJ2-6, with D maybe TRBD1 (5 bases). This CDR3 contains 15 residues. Trimming removed 0 bases at V and 2 bases at J, with 5 bases between. Germline assignment: CDR1 SEHNR and CDR2 FQNEAQ (reference sequence).